A single sample gave rise to the 29 T cell receptor beta chains below, sequenced in a study of blood T cell repertoires in COVID-19. The table came from immunoSEQ multiplex PCR; TCRdb's copy has only in-frame clones and leaves some out. This repertoire shows approximately 130,000 clones, around 85% found once; its top ten account for approximately 16%. Sequenced sample: peripheral blood. The source is a woman aged 45-65 years who had recovered from COVID-19.

The rearrangement uses TRBV7-3 and TRBJ2-5; no clear D gene. This CDR3 is built from 14 residues. Germline loops: CDR1 SGHTA, CDR2 FQGTGA. The V gene lost 5 bases and the J gene lost 5 bases, with 15 bases spanning the gap. CDR3 nucleotides: TGTGCCAGCAGCCCATCAGCATTCGGGGAGACCCAGTACTTC. Amino acids: CASSPSAFGETQYF.

The chain has TRBV19 and TRBJ2-1, with D possibly TRBD2 on 6 matching bases. Trimming removed 3 bases at V and 7 bases at J, with 13 bases between. Looked up from germline, CDR1 is LNHDA and CDR2 is SQIVND (reference sequence). This CDR3 has 14 amino acids. CDR3: CASSIRDSLNEQFF. The CDR3, as DNA: TGTGCCAGTAGTATTCGGGACTCCCTGAATGAGCAGTTCTTC.

The genes are TRBV7-9 and TRBJ2-1, with TRBD1 identical over 10 bases. Germline trimming cut 5 bases from V and 5 bases from J; bases unmatched to any gene: 6. This CDR3 has 15 amino acids. The germline V gene encodes CDR1 SEHNR and CDR2 FQNEAQ (reference sequence). Here the CDR3 reads CASSLTGTGDNEQFF. The CDR3 region has the DNA TGTGCCAGCAGCCTAACCGGGACAGGGGACAATGAGCAGTTCTTC.

This clone was found once. V usage is TRBV5-4 and J usage is TRBJ2-1; 16 bases align to TRBD2. The CDR3 consists of 17 residues. In germline, CDR1 is SGHNT, CDR2 YYREEE (reference sequence). V shed 4 bases, J shed 8 bases, and the junction held 9 bases outside the gene matches. For the CDR3, the DNA is TGTGCCAGCAGCCTGGGACTAGCGGGAGGGCCCGCCGATGAGCAGTTCTTC. Protein product: CASSLGLAGGPADEQFF.

The genes are TRBV10-3 and TRBJ1-1, with D perhaps matching TRBD1 (6 bases). The V end was cut by 5 bases, the J end by 0 bases, with 10 bases between. Germline CDR1 and CDR2: ENHRY and SYGVKD. There are 14 residues in the CDR3. CDR3 region: CAISPGTLNTEAFF. CDR3 in DNA: TGTGCCATCAGTCCCGGGACATTGAACACTGAAGCTTTCTTT.

The sample holds one count of this clone. CDR3 region: CASSPGQGEINEQFF. The DNA of the CDR3 is TGTGCCAGCAGTCCCGGACAGGGGGAAATCAATGAGCAGTTCTTC. The chain recombines TRBV27 with TRBJ2-1; 10 nucleotides match TRBD1. The V and J ends lost 5 bases and 6 bases, in that order; junction bases with no gene match: 7. Germline loops: CDR1 MNHEY, CDR2 SMNVEV (reference sequence). The CDR3 has 15 residues.

The table lists this clone with a count of one. The chain is built from TRBV10-3 and TRBJ2-2; weak D call: TRBD2 (6 bases). Germline assignment: CDR1 ENHRY and CDR2 SYGVKD. CDR3 size: 16 residues. The V and J ends lost 6 bases and 5 bases respectively, with 19 bases between them. For the CDR3, the DNA is TGTGCCATCAGCGCCATTTTGGGCGGGGCTACCGGGGAGCTGTTTTTT. This gives the protein CAISAILGGATGELFF.

The chain combines TRBV6-5 with TRBJ2-7; tentatively, D is TRBD1 (6 bases). Trimming stripped 5 bases from V and 0 bases from J, with 14 bases between. The germline CDR1 and CDR2 sequences are MNHEY and SVGAGI. The CDR3 has 15 amino acids. The CDR3 DNA follows: TGTGCCAGCAGTACGACAGGTTATAGCTCCTACGAGCAGTACTTC. This translates into CASSTTGYSSYEQYF.

This chain uses TRBV11-1 with TRBJ1-1; D might be TRBD1 (5 bases). Trimming took off 3 bases at V and 2 bases at J, with 10 bases between the two ends. CDR1 is SGHAT, CDR2 FQDESV, per germline (reference sequence). The CDR3 runs to 14 residues. The CDR3 DNA is TGTGCCAGCAGCTTGATGGACAAAAACACTGAAGCTTTCTTT. It codes for CASSLMDKNTEAFF.

V usage is TRBV4-2 and J usage is TRBJ2-1, with 8 bases aligning to TRBD2. The CDR3 spans 14 residues. After removal of 1 base from V and 6 bases from J, the junction contained 2 bases not matched to a gene. The germline gives CDR1 LGHNA, CDR2 YNFKEQ. The CDR3 sequence is CASSQVAGTNEQFF. CDR3 DNA: TGTGCCAGCAGCCAAGTAGCGGGGACCAATGAGCAGTTCTTC.

This clone was picked up a small number of times. This chain uses TRBV4-2 with TRBJ2-2; 8 positions agree with TRBD2. The germline gives CDR1 LGHNA, CDR2 YNFKEQ. Trimming removed 0 bases from V and 2 bases from J; junction bases left unmatched: 5. This CDR3 region has 17 residues. CDR3 sequence: CASSQDIRGGNTGELFF. CDR3 DNA: TGTGCCAGCAGCCAAGATATCCGGGGGGGTAACACCGGGGAGCTGTTTTTT.

This chain links TRBV2 with TRBJ2-1; D is ambiguous. V gave up 7 bases and J gave up 3 bases, with 4 bases separating them. The CDR3 runs to 11 residues. Germline CDR1 is SNHLY and CDR2 is FYNNEI. CDR3 coding DNA: TGTGCCAGCACAGGCTACAATGAGCAGTTCTTC. Encoded protein: CASTGYNEQFF.

This chain joins TRBV19 and TRBJ2-2, with 8 bases matching TRBD2. Germline trimming cut 6 bases from V and 5 bases from J; bases unmatched to any gene: 8. CDR3 length: 15 amino acids. Germline CDR1 reads LNHDA; CDR2 reads SQIVND (reference sequence). The CDR3 bases are TGTGCCAGTAGGGGAGGACTAGCCGGTACCGGGGAGCTGTTTTTT. Its protein is CASRGGLAGTGELFF.

The gene calls are TRBV19 and TRBJ1-6; D unclear. In germline, CDR1 is LNHDA, CDR2 SQIVND (reference sequence). CDR3 length equals 13 residues. Deletions cut 10 bases from V and 2 bases from J, with 9 bases between. The CDR3 bases are TGTGCCACCGCAAGCACCTATAATTCACCCCTCCACTTT. It yields the protein CATASTYNSPLHF.

V is TRBV21-1 and J is TRBJ1-5; the listed D gene, TRBD1, was not tested against the DNA. TRBV21-1 is a recognized pseudogene. CDR3 size: 16 residues. The CDR3 loop reads CASSKWDTDSNQPQHF. CDR3 sequence (DNA): TGTGCCAGCAGCAAATGGGACACAGATAGCAATCAGCCCCAGCATTTT.

This chain uses TRBV11-1 with TRBJ1-1, with 9 bases identical to TRBD1. CDR1 and CDR2 (germline): SGHAT, FQDESV (reference sequence). The CDR3 has 14 residues. J lost 7 bases, V lost 7 bases, and 10 bases had no gene match. DNA for the CDR3: TGTGCCAGCACCGAGGGACAGGGATCGGGTGAAGCTTTCTTT. Amino acids: CASTEGQGSGEAFF.

The gene calls are TRBV5-6 and TRBJ1-2; no clear D gene. Germline CDR1 is SGHDT and CDR2 is YYEEEE. The CDR3 sequence is 14 residues long. Trimming shortened V by 4 bases and J by 7 bases, and 17 bases separated the two germline ends. The CDR3 DNA sequence: TGTGCCAGCAGCCCATCCTATCTCCGGGTTGGCTACACCTTC. Translation: CASSPSYLRVGYTF.

V usage is TRBV2 and J usage is TRBJ1-2; 7 nucleotides line up with TRBD1. Unmatched junction bases numbered 5, after V lost 3 bases and J lost 7 bases. The CDR3 length is 13 residues. Germline V lookup: CDR1 SNHLY, CDR2 FYNNEI. This CDR3 reads CASSEEGASGYTF. The DNA for the CDR3 is TGTGCCAGCAGTGAGGAGGGGGCGAGTGGCTACACCTTC.

This chain joins TRBV9 and TRBJ2-1; 10 bases agree with TRBD2. This CDR3 has 16 amino acids. Trimming took 0 bases from V and 9 from J; bases not matched to a gene: 9. Germline CDR1 and CDR2: SGDLS and YYNGEE. The CDR3 here is CASSVEVAGGAGEQFF. The DNA of the CDR3 is TGTGCCAGCAGCGTAGAGGTAGCGGGAGGTGCGGGTGAGCAGTTCTTC. The entire variable domain, with the rest obtained from reference TRBV9 and TRBJ2-1, is as follows: DSGVTQTPKHLITATGQRVTLRCSPRSGDLSVYWYQQSLDQGLQFLIQYYNGEERAKGNILERFSAQQFPDLHSELNLSSLELGDSALYFCASSVEVAGGAGEQFFGPGTRLTVL.

The chain employs TRBV24-1 and TRBJ2-1; 10 positions match TRBD2. The trim removed 3 bases at V and 8 bases at J, leaving 6 bases unmatched. The CDR3 contains 15 residues. The V gene's germline CDR1 is KGHDR and CDR2 SFDVKD. The CDR3 reads CATSDASGSIYEQFF. The CDR3 bases are TGTGCCACCAGTGATGCTAGCGGGAGTATCTATGAGCAGTTCTTC.

CDR3 sequence: CASSLGRGDYGYTF. CDR3 in DNA: TGTGCCAGCAGTTTGGGACGCGGGGACTATGGCTACACCTTC. The gene calls are TRBV28 and TRBJ1-2, with D tentatively TRBD1 (5 bases). This CDR3 has 14 amino acids. Germline CDR1 MDHEN, CDR2 SYDVKM. Trimming took 3 bases from V and 3 from J, leaving 11 bases between them.

This sequence joins TRBV7-9 and TRBJ2-2; 11 bases line up with TRBD1. Trimming at V came to 5 bases and at J to 5 bases, leaving 7 bases not matched to a gene. The CDR3 spans 16 residues. CDR1 and CDR2 (germline): SEHNR, FQNEAQ (reference sequence). Here the CDR3 DNA reads TGTGCCAGCAGCACCCGGACAGGGGGCGAAACCGGGGAGCTGTTTTTT. It yields the protein CASSTRTGGETGELFF.

The chain employs TRBV5-4 and TRBJ2-1, with D possibly being TRBD2 (5 bases). Germline CDR1 SGHNT, CDR2 YYREEE (reference sequence). Between the trimmed V and J ends, which lost 5 bases and 7 bases, there was a span of 16 bases. There are 14 residues in the CDR3. In nucleotides, the CDR3 is TGTGCCAGCAGGGCCGGGATTTCAGTTAATGAGCAGTTCTTC. As protein: CASRAGISVNEQFF.

CDR3 protein: CASSQVVSGNTIYF. CDR3 bases: TGTGCCAGCAGCCAAGTAGTCTCTGGAAACACCATATATTTT. The chain uses TRBV3-1 (or the pseudogene TRBV3-2) and TRBJ1-3, with D unclear. Trimming pared 1 base from V and 0 bases from J, leaving 4 bases between. The germline V gene has CDR1 LGHDT and CDR2 YNNKEL (reference sequence). This CDR3 region has 14 residues.

The chain carries TRBV6-2 or TRBV6-3 and TRBJ1-2; D remains ambiguous. The ends were cut back, 0 bases at V and 2 bases at J, with 7 bases in the middle. Germline V gene sequence: CDR1 MNHEY, CDR2 SVGEGT. The CDR3 contains 14 residues. The CDR3, as DNA: TGTGCCAGCAGTTACTCGACGGGAAACTATGGCTACACCTTC. This codes for CASSYSTGNYGYTF.

This chain connects TRBV27 to TRBJ1-2; weak D call: TRBD1 (5 bases). Trimming removed 5 bases at V and 0 bases at J, with 19 bases between. This CDR3 comprises 17 residues. From germline, CDR1 is MNHEY and CDR2 SMNVEV (reference sequence). CDR3 sequence reads: CASSPNVDNVANYGYTF. The DNA of the CDR3 is TGTGCCAGCAGTCCTAACGTGGACAACGTAGCTAACTATGGCTACACCTTC.

The chain links TRBV3-1 (or the pseudogene TRBV3-2) to TRBJ2-7; D remains ambiguous. CDR1 and CDR2 (germline): LGHDT, YNNKEL (reference sequence). The V gene lost 4 bases and the J gene lost 0 bases, with 10 bases spanning the gap. The CDR3 is 14 residues long. In DNA form, the CDR3 reads TGTGCCAGCAGCCTGCGGAAGAACTCCTACGAGCAGTACTTC. Translation: CASSLRKNSYEQYF.

The genes are TRBV5-1 and TRBJ2-1, with D possibly TRBD2 on 6 matching bases. V lost 7 bases and J lost 0, with 11 bases in between. The CDR3 is 14 amino acids. The V gene's germline CDR1 is SGHRS and CDR2 YFSETQ. CDR3 residues: CASRAGHSYNEQFF. CDR3 coding DNA: TGCGCCAGCCGAGCGGGCCACTCCTACAATGAGCAGTTCTTC.

V gene TRBV27 combines with J gene TRBJ1-1; D might be TRBD1 (5 bases). Trimming removed 6 bases from V and 5 bases from J, with 22 bases in between. Germline loops: CDR1 MNHEY, CDR2 SMNVEV (reference sequence). The CDR3 contains 16 residues. The CDR3 coding sequence is TGTGCCAGCAGCCTTACGTTAGGGAGGGCAGGGACTGAAGCTTTCTTT. Translated, it gives CASSLTLGRAGTEAFF.